Below, 3 T cell receptor beta chains from the same sample are listed, as sequenced in a study of PD-L1 blockade in urothelial cancer. Documented time point: peripheral blood 6 weeks after treatment start. Assay: immunoSEQ multiplex PCR; the TCRdb copy retains only in-frame clones and omits some. Found here are about 130,000 clones, 86% of them singletons; the top ten hold approximately 2.4%. Source: PBMCs, taken around atezolizumab (anti-PD-L1) treatment. Receptor source: a man between 50 and 59 years old with urothelial cancer.

This clone came up a few times. The chain employs TRBV7-9 and TRBJ2-5; a weak D match, TRBD2 (5 bases). The CDR3 runs to 14 residues. Trimming left V 5 bases short and J 3 bases short, with 13 bases between. CDR1 is SEHNR, CDR2 FQNEAQ, per germline (reference sequence). The CDR3 DNA is TGTGCCAGCAGCCCGGACTGGCTTAAAGAGACCCAGTACTTC. Protein: CASSPDWLKETQYF.

The chain recombines TRBV5-1 with TRBJ2-2, with 10 bases lining up with TRBD1. Germline V gene lookup returns CDR1 SGHRS and CDR2 YFSETQ. Losses at the gene ends were 4 bases for V and 6 bases for J; bases not matched to a gene: 12. This CDR3 contains 17 residues. Here the CDR3 reads CASSLRDRGMVAGELFF. CDR3 nucleotides: TGCGCCAGCAGCCTACGGGACAGGGGTATGGTGGCCGGGGAGCTGTTTTTT. The full variable domain, in which reference TRBV5-1 and TRBJ2-2 provide the parts outside the CDR3, is KAGVTQTPRYLIKTRGQQVTLSCSPISGHRSVSWYQQTPGQGLQFLFEYFSETQRNKGNFPGRFSGRQFSNSRSEMNVSTLELGDSALYLCASSLRDRGMVAGELFFGEGSRLTVL.

CDR3 nucleotides: TGTGCCAGCTCCCCGGGCGGGGGGCGCGCTTTCTTT. The encoded protein is CASSPGGGRAFF. V and J are TRBV18 and TRBJ1-1; weak D call: TRBD1 (6 bases). This CDR3 contains 12 residues. CDR1 and CDR2 (germline): KGHSH, LQKENI. The V gene lost 6 bases and the J gene lost 11 bases, with 16 bases spanning the gap.